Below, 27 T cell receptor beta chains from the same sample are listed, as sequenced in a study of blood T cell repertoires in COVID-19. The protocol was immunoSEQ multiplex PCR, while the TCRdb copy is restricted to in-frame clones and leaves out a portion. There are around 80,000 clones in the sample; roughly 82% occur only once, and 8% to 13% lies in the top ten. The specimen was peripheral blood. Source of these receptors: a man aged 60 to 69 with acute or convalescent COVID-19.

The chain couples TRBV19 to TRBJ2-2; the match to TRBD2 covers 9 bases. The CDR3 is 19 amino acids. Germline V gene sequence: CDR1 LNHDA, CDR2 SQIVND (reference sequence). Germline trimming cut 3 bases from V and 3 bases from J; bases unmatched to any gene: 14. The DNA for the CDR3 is TGTGCCAGTAGTATCCCCTCGGCTAGCGGGAAAACAGACACCGGGGAGCTGTTTTTT. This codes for CASSIPSASGKTDTGELFF. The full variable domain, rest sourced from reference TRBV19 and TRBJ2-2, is DGGITQSPKYLFRKEGQNVTLSCEQNLNHDAMYWYRQDPGQGLRLIYYSQIVNDFQKGDIAEGYSVSREKKESFPLTVTSAQKNPTAFYLCASSIPSASGKTDTGELFFGEGSRLTVL.

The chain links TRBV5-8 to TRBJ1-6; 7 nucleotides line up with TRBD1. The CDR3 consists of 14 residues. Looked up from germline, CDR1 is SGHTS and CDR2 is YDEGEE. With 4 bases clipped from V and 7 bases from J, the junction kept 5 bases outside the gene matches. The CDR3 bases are TGTGCCAGCAGCAACCGACAGGGCAATTCACCCCTCCACTTT. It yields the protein CASSNRQGNSPLHF.

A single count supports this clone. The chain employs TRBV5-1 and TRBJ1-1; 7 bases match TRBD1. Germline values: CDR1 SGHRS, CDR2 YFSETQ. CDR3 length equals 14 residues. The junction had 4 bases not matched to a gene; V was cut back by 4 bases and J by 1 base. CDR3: CASSGQVSNTEAFF. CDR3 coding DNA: TGCGCCAGCAGCGGACAGGTTTCGAACACTGAAGCTTTCTTT.

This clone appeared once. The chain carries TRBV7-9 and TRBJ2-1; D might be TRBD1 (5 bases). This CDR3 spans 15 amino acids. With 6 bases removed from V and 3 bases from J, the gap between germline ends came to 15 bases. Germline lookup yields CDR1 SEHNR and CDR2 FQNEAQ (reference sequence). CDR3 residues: CASSPGLSYYNEQFF. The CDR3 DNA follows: TGTGCCAGCAGTCCAGGGTTAAGTTACTACAATGAGCAGTTCTTC.

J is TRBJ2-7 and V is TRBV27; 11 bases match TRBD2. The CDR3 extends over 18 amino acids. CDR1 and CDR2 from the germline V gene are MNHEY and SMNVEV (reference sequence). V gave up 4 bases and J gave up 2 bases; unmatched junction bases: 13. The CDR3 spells CASSSSYSTSGVPYEQYF. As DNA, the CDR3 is TGTGCCAGCAGTTCATCGTACTCGACTAGCGGGGTCCCCTACGAGCAGTACTTC.

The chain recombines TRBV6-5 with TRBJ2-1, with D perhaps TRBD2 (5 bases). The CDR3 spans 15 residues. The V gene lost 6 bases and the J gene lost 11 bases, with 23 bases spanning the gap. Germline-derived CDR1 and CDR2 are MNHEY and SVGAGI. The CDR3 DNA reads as TGTGCCAGCAGACGAACGGCTCGAGCGGAGGAAAAGCAGTTCTTC. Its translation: CASRRTARAEEKQFF.

The CDR3 region is CASERGETQYF. DNA of the CDR3: TGTGCCAGCGAAAGGGGAGAGACCCAGTACTTC. The V and J genes are TRBV11-2 and TRBJ2-5, with a weak D call TRBD1 (5 bases). V was trimmed by 8 bases and J by 4 bases, leaving 8 bases between them. Germline V gives CDR1 SGHAT, CDR2 FQNNGV. The CDR3 spans 11 residues.

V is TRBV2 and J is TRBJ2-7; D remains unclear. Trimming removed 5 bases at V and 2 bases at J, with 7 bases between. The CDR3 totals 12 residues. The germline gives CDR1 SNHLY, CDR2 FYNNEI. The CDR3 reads CASSPLAYEQYF. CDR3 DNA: TGTGCCAGCAGTCCTCTCGCCTACGAGCAGTACTTC.

CDR3 residues: CASSRWTEAKNIQYF. The CDR3 nucleotides read TGTGCCAGCAGCAGGTGGACAGAGGCCAAAAACATTCAGTACTTC. This chain connects TRBV7-9 to TRBJ2-4, with a weak D call TRBD1 (6 bases). V was pared by 5 bases and J by 1 base, with 12 bases between. Germline V lookup: CDR1 SEHNR, CDR2 FQNEAQ (reference sequence). The CDR3 length is 15 residues.

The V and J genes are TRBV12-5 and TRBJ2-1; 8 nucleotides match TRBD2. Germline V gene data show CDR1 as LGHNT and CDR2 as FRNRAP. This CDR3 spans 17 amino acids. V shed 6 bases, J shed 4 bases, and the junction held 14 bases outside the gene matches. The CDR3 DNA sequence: TGTGCTAGTGGCCCCCCGGGGTGGCTAGCGGGTTACAATGAGCAGTTCTTC. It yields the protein CASGPPGWLAGYNEQFF.

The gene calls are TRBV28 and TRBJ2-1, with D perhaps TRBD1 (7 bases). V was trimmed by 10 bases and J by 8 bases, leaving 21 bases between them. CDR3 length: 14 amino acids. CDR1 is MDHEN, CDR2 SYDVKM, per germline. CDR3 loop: CATEGQGGVDEQFF. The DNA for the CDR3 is TGTGCCACCGAGGGCCAGGGGGGAGTCGATGAGCAGTTCTTC. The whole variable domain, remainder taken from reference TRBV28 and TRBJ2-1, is DVKVTQSSRYLVKRTGEKVFLECVQDMDHENMFWYRQDPGLGLRLIYFSYDVKMKEKGDIPEGYSVSREKKERFSLILESASTNQTSMYLCATEGQGGVDEQFFGPGTRLTVL.

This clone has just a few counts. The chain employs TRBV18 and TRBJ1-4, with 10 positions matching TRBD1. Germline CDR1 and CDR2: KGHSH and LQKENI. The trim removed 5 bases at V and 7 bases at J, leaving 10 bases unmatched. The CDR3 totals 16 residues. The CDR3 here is CASSFSGTGVGEKLFF. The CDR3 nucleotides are TGTGCCAGCTCATTCTCCGGGACAGGGGTTGGTGAAAAACTGTTTTTT.

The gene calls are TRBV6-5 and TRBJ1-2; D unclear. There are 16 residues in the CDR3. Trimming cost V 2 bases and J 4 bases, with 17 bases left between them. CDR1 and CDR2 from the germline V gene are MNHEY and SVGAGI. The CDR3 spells CASSYDTHETFYGYTF. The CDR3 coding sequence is TGTGCCAGCAGTTACGACACCCACGAAACCTTCTATGGCTACACCTTC.

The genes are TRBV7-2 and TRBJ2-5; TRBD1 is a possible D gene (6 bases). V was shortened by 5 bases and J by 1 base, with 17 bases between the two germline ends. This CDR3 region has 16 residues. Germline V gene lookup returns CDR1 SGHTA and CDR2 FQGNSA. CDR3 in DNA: TGTGCCAGCAGCCGCACGTATAGCAGGGGCCAAGAGACCCAGTACTTC. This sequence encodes CASSRTYSRGQETQYF. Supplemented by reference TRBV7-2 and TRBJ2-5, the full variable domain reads GAGVSQSPSNKVTEKGKDVELRCDPISGHTALYWYRQSLGQGLEFLIYFQGNSAPDKSGLPSDRFSAERTGGSVSTLTIQRTQQEDSAVYLCASSRTYSRGQETQYFGPGTRLLVL.

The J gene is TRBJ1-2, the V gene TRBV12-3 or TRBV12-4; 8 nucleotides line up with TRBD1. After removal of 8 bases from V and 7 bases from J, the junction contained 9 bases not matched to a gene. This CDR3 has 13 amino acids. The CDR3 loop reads CASDQGAQVGYTF. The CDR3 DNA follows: TGTGCCAGCGATCAGGGGGCGCAGGTTGGCTACACCTTC.

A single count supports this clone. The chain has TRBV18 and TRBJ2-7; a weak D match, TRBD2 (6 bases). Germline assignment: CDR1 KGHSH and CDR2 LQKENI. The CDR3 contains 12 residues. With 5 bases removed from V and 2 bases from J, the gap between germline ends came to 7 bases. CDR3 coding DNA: TGTGCCAGCTCAGGAGGGACCTACGAGCAGTACTTC. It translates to CASSGGTYEQYF. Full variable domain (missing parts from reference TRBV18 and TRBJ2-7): NAGVMQNPRHLVRRRGQEARLRCSPMKGHSHVYWYRQLPEEGLKFMVYLQKENIIDESGMPKERFSAEFPKEGPSILRIQQVVRGDSAAYFCASSGGTYEQYFGPGTRLTVT.

CDR3 DNA sequence: TGTGCCAGCTCCCAGGGTGACGGCAATCAGCCCCAGCATTTT. Translating gives CASSQGDGNQPQHF. The J gene is TRBJ1-5, the V gene TRBV6-1; a weak D match, TRBD1 (5 bases). The CDR3 length is 14 residues. The germline V gene has CDR1 MNHNS and CDR2 SASEGT. The germline V and J ends were trimmed by 8 bases and 2 bases, with 13 bases remaining between them.

As DNA, the CDR3 is TGTGCCAGCAGCCGAGAGGGGACAGGGTTCTACGAGCAGTACTTC. Translated, it gives CASSREGTGFYEQYF. The chain has TRBV7-9 and TRBJ2-7; TRBD1 agrees at 9 bases. Losses at the gene ends were 5 bases for V and 3 bases for J; bases not matched to a gene: 8. The CDR3 runs 15 residues. Germline CDR1 SEHNR, CDR2 FQNEAQ (reference sequence).

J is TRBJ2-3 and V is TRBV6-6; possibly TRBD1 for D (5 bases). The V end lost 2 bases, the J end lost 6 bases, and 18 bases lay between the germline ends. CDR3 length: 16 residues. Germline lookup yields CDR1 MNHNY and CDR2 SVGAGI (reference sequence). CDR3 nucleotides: TGTGCCAGCAGTTACGGCAGGGTTATAATTGAGGATACGCAGTATTTT. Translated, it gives CASSYGRVIIEDTQYF.

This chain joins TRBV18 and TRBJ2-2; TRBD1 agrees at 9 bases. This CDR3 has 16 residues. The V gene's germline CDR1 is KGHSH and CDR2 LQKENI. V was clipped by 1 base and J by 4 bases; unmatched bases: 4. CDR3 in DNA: TGTGCCAGCTCACCACTCGGACAGGGGATCACCGGGGAGCTGTTTTTT. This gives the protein CASSPLGQGITGELFF.

CDR3 sequence: CASSSQGVEQYF. The CDR3 DNA sequence: TGCGCCAGCAGCTCGCAGGGGGTCGAGCAGTACTTC. The rearrangement joins TRBV5-1 to TRBJ2-7, with 7 nucleotides matching TRBD1. Germline CDR1 SGHRS, CDR2 YFSETQ. This CDR3 has 12 residues. After removal of 3 bases from V and 6 bases from J, the junction contained 3 bases not matched to a gene.

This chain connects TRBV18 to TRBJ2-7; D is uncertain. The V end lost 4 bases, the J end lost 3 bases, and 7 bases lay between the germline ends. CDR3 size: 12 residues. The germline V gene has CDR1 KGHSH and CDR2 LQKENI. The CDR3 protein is CASSHNGYEQYF. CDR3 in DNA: TGTGCCAGCTCACATAACGGCTACGAGCAGTACTTC.

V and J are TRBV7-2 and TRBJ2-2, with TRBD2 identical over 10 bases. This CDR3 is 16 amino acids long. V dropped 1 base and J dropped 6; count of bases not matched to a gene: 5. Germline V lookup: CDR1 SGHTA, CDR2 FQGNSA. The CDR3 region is CASSLVGSGGPGELFF. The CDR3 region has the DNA TGTGCCAGCAGCTTAGTGGGTAGCGGGGGGCCCGGGGAGCTGTTTTTT.

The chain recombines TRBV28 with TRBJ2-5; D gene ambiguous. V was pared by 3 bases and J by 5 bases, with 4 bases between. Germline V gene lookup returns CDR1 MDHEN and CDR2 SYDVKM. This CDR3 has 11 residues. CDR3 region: CASSFGETQYF. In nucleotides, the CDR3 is TGTGCCAGCAGTTTCGGGGAGACCCAGTACTTC.

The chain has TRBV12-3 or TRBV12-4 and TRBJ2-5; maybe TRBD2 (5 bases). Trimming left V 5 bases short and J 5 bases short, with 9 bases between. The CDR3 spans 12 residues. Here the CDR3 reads CASSTRGETQYF. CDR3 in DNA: TGTGCCAGCAGTACTAGAGGCGAGACCCAGTACTTC.

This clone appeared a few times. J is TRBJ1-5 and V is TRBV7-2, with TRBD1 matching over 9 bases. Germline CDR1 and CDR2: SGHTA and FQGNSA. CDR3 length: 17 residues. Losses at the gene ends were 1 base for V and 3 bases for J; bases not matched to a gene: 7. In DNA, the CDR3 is TGTGCCAGCAGCTTAGTGGGGAGGACAGGGGCCAATCAGCCCCAGCATTTT. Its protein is CASSLVGRTGANQPQHF.

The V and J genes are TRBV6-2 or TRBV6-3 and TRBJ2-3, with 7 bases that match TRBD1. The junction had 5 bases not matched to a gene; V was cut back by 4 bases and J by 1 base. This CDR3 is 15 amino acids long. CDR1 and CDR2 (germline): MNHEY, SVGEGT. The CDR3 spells CASSFSDRGTDTQYF. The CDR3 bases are TGTGCCAGCAGTTTCTCCGACAGGGGCACAGATACGCAGTATTTT.